One sample yielded the 10 T cell receptor beta chains listed below, sequenced in a study of blood T cell repertoires in COVID-19. Measured with immunoSEQ multiplex PCR; TCRdb has only the in-frame clones, and not every one. The sample gives 150,000 to 200,000 clones, roughly 85% of which show up once; 3.3% is in the top ten. The sequenced sample was peripheral blood. The receptors come from a human donor with acute or convalescent COVID-19. The donor label of this sample is uncertain.

The chain uses TRBV20-1 and TRBJ1-2; 11 bases map to TRBD1. The CDR3 runs 19 residues. J gave up 4 bases and V 3 bases, and 19 bases lay outside the gene matches. Germline V lookup: CDR1 DFQATT, CDR2 SNEGSKA (reference sequence). CDR3 nucleotide sequence: TGCAGTGCTAGTCACGCGCTCCGGGACAGGGGGAAGCTAGGCTATGGCTACACCTTC. Translating it yields CSASHALRDRGKLGYGYTF.

This clone showed up just a few times. J is TRBJ1-5 and V is TRBV30, with D perhaps matching TRBD1 (6 bases). Germline V gene sequence: CDR1 GTSNPN, CDR2 SVGIG (reference sequence). This CDR3 contains 15 residues. Trimming shortened V by 3 bases and J by 3 bases, and 15 bases separated the two germline ends. CDR3 loop: CAWSNQGTNNQPQHF. The DNA of the CDR3 is TGTGCCTGGAGCAACCAGGGGACGAACAATCAGCCCCAGCATTTT.

V usage is TRBV19 and J usage is TRBJ1-5; 7 bases line up with TRBD1. V trimming: 10 bases; J trimming: 2 bases; junction bases outside the gene matches: 14. This CDR3 has 16 amino acids. Germline assignment: CDR1 LNHDA and CDR2 SQIVND (reference sequence). The CDR3: CATEDRLRVGNQPQHF. CDR3 nucleotides: TGTGCCACCGAGGACAGGTTGAGGGTGGGCAATCAGCCCCAGCATTTT.

This clone appeared a single time. The genes are TRBV2 and TRBJ1-6; no reliable D call. The CDR3 spans 13 residues. Trimming pared 10 bases from V and 7 bases from J, leaving 14 bases between. Germline V lookup: CDR1 SNHLY, CDR2 FYNNEI. CDR3 coding DNA: TGTGCCACCGGACTGCTCGAAAATTCACCCCTCCACTTT. It translates to CATGLLENSPLHF.

This chain links TRBV19 with TRBJ1-3; D is perhaps TRBD1 (6 bases). Looked up from germline, CDR1 is LNHDA and CDR2 is SQIVND (reference sequence). Trimming left V 4 bases short and J 4 bases short, with 11 bases between. The CDR3 extends over 14 amino acids. The CDR3, as DNA: TGTGCCAGTAGTACCGGGGGGCCCGGAAACACCATATATTTT. Translation gives CASSTGGPGNTIYF.

The chain recombines TRBV18 with TRBJ1-5; D gene uncertain. The germline V and J ends were trimmed by 5 bases and 2 bases, with 10 bases remaining between them. Germline V gene sequence: CDR1 KGHSH, CDR2 LQKENI. This CDR3 contains 14 residues. CDR3 sequence: CASSSNNGNQPQHF. The CDR3 DNA reads TGTGCCAGCTCATCCAACAATGGCAATCAGCCCCAGCATTTT.

The chain recombines TRBV6-5 with TRBJ1-2, with 9 bases fitting TRBD1. V was clipped by 2 bases and J by 10 bases; unmatched bases: 8. The germline CDR1 and CDR2 sequences are MNHEY and SVGAGI. This CDR3 is built from 14 residues. The CDR3 loop is CASSYTGQGSFYTF. The CDR3 nucleotides read TGTGCCAGCAGTTACACGGGACAGGGATCATTCTACACCTTC.

The genes are TRBV6-1 and TRBJ2-1; D gene unclear. Trimming stripped 1 base from V and 12 bases from J, with 10 bases between. The CDR3 spans 12 residues. Germline V gene lookup returns CDR1 MNHNS and CDR2 SASEGT. The CDR3 DNA reads TGTGCCAGCAGTGAAGGGAGACCCGGGCAGTTCTTC. Protein product: CASSEGRPGQFF.

J is TRBJ2-6 and V is TRBV5-1; 7 nucleotides align to TRBD2. CDR3 length equals 17 residues. The germline V gene encodes CDR1 SGHRS and CDR2 YFSETQ. The J segment lost 0 bases and the V segment lost 0 bases, leaving 3 bases of the junction unmatched. Here the CDR3 DNA reads TGCGCCAGCAGCTTGGCAGGGAGGGTCTCTGGGGCCAACGTCCTGACTTTC. Its translation: CASSLAGRVSGANVLTF. Based on the CDR3 plus reference TRBV5-1 and TRBJ2-6, the full variable domain is KAGVTQTPRYLIKTRGQQVTLSCSPISGHRSVSWYQQTPGQGLQFLFEYFSETQRNKGNFPGRFSGRQFSNSRSEMNVSTLELGDSALYLCASSLAGRVSGANVLTFGAGSRLTVL.

V and J are TRBV5-4 and TRBJ2-3; TRBD2 is a possible D gene (6 bases). V lost 1 base and J 1 base, leaving 10 bases between the germline ends. The germline CDR1 and CDR2 sequences are SGHNT and YYREEE (reference sequence). The CDR3 is 15 amino acids. The CDR3 region is CASSLRSSGTDTQYF. CDR3 nucleotide sequence: TGTGCCAGCAGCTTGAGGTCTAGCGGCACAGATACGCAGTATTTT.